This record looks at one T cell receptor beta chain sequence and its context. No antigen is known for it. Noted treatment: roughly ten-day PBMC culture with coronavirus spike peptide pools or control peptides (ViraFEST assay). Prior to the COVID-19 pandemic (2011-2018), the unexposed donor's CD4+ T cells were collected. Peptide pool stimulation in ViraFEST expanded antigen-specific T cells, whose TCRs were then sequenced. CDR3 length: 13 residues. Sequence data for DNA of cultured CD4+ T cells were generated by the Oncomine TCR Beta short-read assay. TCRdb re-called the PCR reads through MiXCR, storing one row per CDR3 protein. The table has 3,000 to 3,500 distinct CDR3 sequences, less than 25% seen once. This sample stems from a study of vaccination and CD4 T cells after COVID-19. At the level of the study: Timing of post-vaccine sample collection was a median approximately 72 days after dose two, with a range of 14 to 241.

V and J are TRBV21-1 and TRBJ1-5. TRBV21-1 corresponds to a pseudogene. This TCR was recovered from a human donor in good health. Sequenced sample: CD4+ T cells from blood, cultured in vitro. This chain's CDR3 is CARGGNSNQPQHF. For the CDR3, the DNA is TGTGCCAGGGGAGGGAATAGCAATCAGCCCCAGCATTTT.